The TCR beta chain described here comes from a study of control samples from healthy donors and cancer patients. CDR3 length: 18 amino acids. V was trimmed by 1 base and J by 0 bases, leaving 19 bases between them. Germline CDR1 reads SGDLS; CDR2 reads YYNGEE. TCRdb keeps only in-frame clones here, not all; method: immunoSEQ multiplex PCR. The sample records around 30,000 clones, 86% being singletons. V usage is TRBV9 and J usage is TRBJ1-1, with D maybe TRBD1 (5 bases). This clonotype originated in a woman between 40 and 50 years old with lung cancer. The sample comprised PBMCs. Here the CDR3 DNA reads TGTGCCAGCAGCGTAAGTGGAGGGGTCGGGTTGGTGAACACTGAAGCTTTCTTT. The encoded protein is CASSVSGGVGLVNTEAFF.